The 19 T cell receptor beta chains below were found in one sample sequenced in a study of T cells after yellow fever vaccination. TCRdb passed the 5' RACE reads through MiXCR, listing each CDR3 protein once. The data hold about 300,000 distinct CDR3 sequences, with about 10% observed a single time. Material: CD4+ T cells sorted from PBMCs, obtained 5 days after the yellow fever booster vaccination. These receptors originate from a man between 18 and 29 years old who received the YFV17D yellow fever vaccine.

The sample holds a few counts of this clonotype. This chain links TRBV6-6 with TRBJ2-5; 7 positions match TRBD2. CDR1 and CDR2 from the germline V gene are MNHNY and SVGAGI (reference sequence). This CDR3 has 14 residues. J lost 7 bases, V lost 5 bases, and 10 bases had no gene match. This CDR3 is CASSDQTGGGTQYF. DNA for the CDR3: TGTGCCAGCAGTGACCAGACTGGGGGGGGGACCCAGTACTTC.

This clonotype was recorded many times. The gene calls are TRBV7-9 and TRBJ2-2, with D perhaps TRBD1 (6 bases). Trimming cost V 2 bases and J 5 bases, with 12 bases left between them. There are 15 residues in the CDR3. The germline CDR1 and CDR2 sequences are SEHNR and FQNEAQ (reference sequence). The CDR3: CASSLSGARTGELFF. In DNA, the CDR3 is TGTGCCAGCAGCTTATCAGGGGCGCGGACCGGGGAGCTGTTTTTT.

This chain connects TRBV29-1 to TRBJ2-1; D remains unclear. Germline CDR1 reads SQVTM; CDR2 reads ANQGSEA. The V end was cut by 6 bases, the J end by 8 bases, with 11 bases between. The CDR3 loop spans 11 amino acids. The CDR3: CSVQLPHEQFF. The CDR3, as DNA: TGCAGCGTACAGCTTCCCCATGAGCAGTTCTTC.

This clonotype was counted ten times or more. V gene TRBV4-3 combines with J gene TRBJ2-1; a possible D gene is TRBD2 (7 bases). The CDR3 runs 15 residues. V gave up 4 bases and J gave up 8 bases, with 18 bases separating them. Germline CDR1 LGHNA, CDR2 YSLEER. Written as DNA, the CDR3 is TGCGCCAGCAGCCCGCGGGGGCCGGGGGGATATGAGCAGTTCTTC. The encoded protein is CASSPRGPGGYEQFF.

The CDR3 spells CSADRLDYGYTF. CDR3 coding DNA: TGCAGCGCCGATCGGCTTGACTATGGCTACACCTTC. The chain uses TRBV29-1 and TRBJ1-2; no clear D gene. Germline V gene lookup returns CDR1 SQVTM and CDR2 ANQGSEA. V was shortened by 7 bases and J by 3 bases, with 12 bases between the two germline ends. The CDR3 sequence is 12 residues long. Drawing the rest from reference TRBV29-1 and TRBJ1-2, the complete variable domain is SAVISQKPSRDICQRGTSLTIQCQVDSQVTMMFWYRQQPGQSLTLIATANQGSEATYESGFVIDKFPISRPNLTFSTLTVSNMSPEDSSIYLCSADRLDYGYTFGSGTRLTVV.

A single count supports this clonotype. The rearrangement uses TRBV11-2 and TRBJ1-2; D unclear. Germline-derived CDR1 and CDR2 are SGHAT and FQNNGV. V gave up 5 bases and J gave up 3 bases, with 13 bases separating them. This CDR3 spans 14 amino acids. Here the CDR3 DNA reads TGTGCCAGCAGCCCAGCGCTGGTTGACTATGGCTACACCTTC. It is translated as CASSPALVDYGYTF.

The V call is TRBV5-1, the J call TRBJ2-7; TRBD2 matches 9 bases. Trimming cost V 0 bases and J 6 bases; bases outside gene matches: 1. This CDR3 has 13 amino acids. The germline V gene encodes CDR1 SGHRS and CDR2 YFSETQ. The CDR3: CASSLVAGAEQYF. CDR3 DNA sequence: TGCGCCAGCAGCTTGGTAGCGGGGGCCGAGCAGTACTTC.

The genes are TRBV7-3 and TRBJ1-5, with D perhaps matching TRBD1 (6 bases). The CDR3 extends over 20 amino acids. V was trimmed by 6 bases and J by 0 bases, leaving 27 bases between them. Per germline, CDR1 SGHTA and CDR2 FQGTGA. This CDR3 is CASSPPRGREEGYSNQPQHF. The CDR3 DNA sequence: TGTGCCAGCAGTCCCCCCAGGGGCCGGGAAGAAGGTTATAGCAATCAGCCCCAGCATTTT.

The chain recombines TRBV5-4 with TRBJ1-4; 7 bases fit TRBD1. Germline V gene lookup returns CDR1 SGHNT and CDR2 YYREEE (reference sequence). This CDR3 comprises 13 residues. V was pared by 4 bases and J by 8 bases, with 5 bases of the junction left unmatched. CDR3 nucleotides: TGTGCCAGCAGCACCCAGGACAGGGAAAAACTGTTTTTT. As protein: CASSTQDREKLFF.

This clonotype was recorded a few times. The chain carries TRBV9 and TRBJ2-2, with D maybe TRBD1 (5 bases). V shed 0 bases and J shed 5 bases, with 11 bases lying between them. The CDR3 is 15 residues long. The V gene's germline CDR1 is SGDLS and CDR2 YYNGEE. The CDR3 nucleotides are TGTGCCAGCAGCGTAGCTACAGGTCGGACCGGGGAGCTGTTTTTT. Translating it yields CASSVATGRTGELFF. Together with reference TRBV9 and TRBJ2-2, the CDR3 gives the full variable domain: DSGVTQTPKHLITATGQRVTLRCSPRSGDLSVYWYQQSLDQGLQFLIQYYNGEERAKGNILERFSAQQFPDLHSELNLSSLELGDSALYFCASSVATGRTGELFFGEGSRLTVL.

The rearrangement uses TRBV28 and TRBJ2-3; D is unclear. Germline V lookup: CDR1 MDHEN, CDR2 SYDVKM. CDR3 size: 14 residues. The ends were cut back, 6 bases at V and 3 bases at J, with 13 bases in the middle. CDR3 sequence reads: CASSFRDRTDTQYF. The CDR3 DNA follows: TGTGCCAGCAGCTTTAGAGACCGGACAGATACGCAGTATTTT.

This clonotype occurred once. Given a much more abundant clone one base away, this may be a read error. The genes are TRBV4-1 and TRBJ1-2; TRBD1 agrees at 7 bases. The CDR3 totals 15 residues. Losses at the gene ends were 0 bases for V and 4 bases for J; bases not matched to a gene: 5. Per the germline V gene, CDR1 is MGHRA and CDR2 is YSYEKL. The CDR3 here is CASSQDPQGSYGYTF. CDR3 in DNA: TGCGCCAGCAGCCAAGACCCACAGGGGAGCTATGGCTACACCTTC.

V gene TRBV7-2 combines with J gene TRBJ2-6, with D possibly called TRBD1 or TRBD2 (5 bases each). Trimming removed 2 bases from V and 0 bases from J, with 11 bases in between. Germline CDR1 reads SGHTA; CDR2 reads FQGNSA. This CDR3 has 17 amino acids. The CDR3 is CASSLWGRRSGANVLTF. The DNA for the CDR3 is TGTGCCAGCAGCTTATGGGGACGGCGCTCTGGGGCCAACGTCCTGACTTTC.

The rearrangement joins TRBV5-1 to TRBJ2-3; 10 bases line up with TRBD2. This CDR3 is 15 amino acids long. Trimming took 4 bases from V and 5 from J; bases not matched to a gene: 7. CDR1 and CDR2 (germline): SGHRS, YFSETQ. CDR3 in amino acids: CASSLPSGGGDTQYF. As DNA, the CDR3 is TGCGCCAGCAGCCTACCTAGCGGGGGTGGAGATACGCAGTATTTT. The full variable domain, completed using reference TRBV5-1 and TRBJ2-3, is KAGVTQTPRYLIKTRGQQVTLSCSPISGHRSVSWYQQTPGQGLQFLFEYFSETQRNKGNFPGRFSGRQFSNSRSEMNVSTLELGDSALYLCASSLPSGGGDTQYFGPGTRLTVL.

This chain uses TRBV7-6 with TRBJ1-4, with D hard to call. The V end was cut by 6 bases, the J end by 3 bases, with 14 bases between. The germline V gene has CDR1 SGHVS and CDR2 FNYEAQ. The CDR3 runs to 15 residues. The CDR3 region has the DNA TGTGCCAGCAGTTATGGGATTATTGCTAATGAAAAACTGTTTTTT. This sequence encodes CASSYGIIANEKLFF.

The rearrangement links TRBV10-3 to TRBJ1-5, with D unresolved. CDR3 length equals 14 residues. Trimming cost V 4 bases and J 3 bases, with 10 bases left between them. The germline V gene encodes CDR1 ENHRY and CDR2 SYGVKD. In DNA form, the CDR3 reads TGTGCCATCAGTGGAGGTACGGTCAATCAGCCCCAGCATTTT. Its translation is CAISGGTVNQPQHF.

V gene TRBV24-1 combines with J gene TRBJ1-1, with 8 bases fitting TRBD1. This CDR3 contains 12 residues. V gave up 9 bases and J gave up 3 bases; unmatched junction bases: 2. The germline gives CDR1 KGHDR, CDR2 SFDVKD. In DNA, the CDR3 is TGTGCCACCTCGACAGGGGACACTGAAGCTTTCTTT. It specifies CATSTGDTEAFF.

This sequence joins TRBV21-1 and TRBJ1-2; the listed D gene, TRBD1, was not tested against the DNA. TRBV21-1 is designated a pseudogene. The CDR3 totals 14 residues. CDR3 nucleotides: TGTGCCAGCCCCTCCGGGACAGGGGTTTATGGCTACACCTTC. This encodes CASPSGTGVYGYTF.

This clonotype was counted a few times. The chain couples TRBV3-1 to TRBJ2-1; the match to TRBD2 covers 13 bases. Germline lookup yields CDR1 LGHDT and CDR2 YNNKEL (reference sequence). The CDR3 sequence is 17 residues long. J was trimmed by 6 bases and V by 3 bases; bases with no gene match: 8. The CDR3 region has the DNA TGTGCCAGCAGCCATTACCGACTAGCGGGGGGTCCCAATGAGCAGTTCTTC. The encoded protein is CASSHYRLAGGPNEQFF.